One and the same sample provided the 28 T cell receptor beta chains below, sequenced in a study of naive and memory T cell subsets. Both TRBC1 and TRBC2 were covered by a beta constant-region primer of two equimolar oligonucleotides. TCRdb called the UMI-ligation and nested PCR reads again in MiXCR, with one record for every CDR3 protein. The table records 120,000 to 150,000 distinct CDR3 sequences, approximately 15% of them present only once. The sample taken for sequencing was naive CD4+ T cells from blood. The receptors originated from a human donor in good health.

This clonotype was counted a few times. This chain links TRBV12-3 or TRBV12-4 with TRBJ2-1; TRBD1 matches 7 bases. J gave up 5 bases and V 6 bases, and 13 bases lay outside the gene matches. There are 16 residues in the CDR3. The CDR3 DNA follows: TGTGCCAGCAGGATTCACGAGACAGGGTTGGACAATGAGCAGTTCTTC. Its translation is CASRIHETGLDNEQFF.

This clonotype came up a few times. The V gene is TRBV7-9, the J gene TRBJ2-1; no clear D. Deletions cut 1 base from V and 2 bases from J, with 9 bases between. Germline-derived CDR1 and CDR2 are SEHNR and FQNEAQ (reference sequence). This CDR3 is built from 15 residues. As DNA, the CDR3 is TGTGCCAGCAGCTTAGGGGTCGGAGCCTACAATGAGCAGTTCTTC. The encoded protein is CASSLGVGAYNEQFF. The variable domain in full, completed from reference TRBV7-9 and TRBJ2-1, reads DTGVSQNPRHKITKRGQNVTFRCDPISEHNRLYWYRQTLGQGPEFLTYFQNEAQLEKSRLLSDRFSAERPKGSFSTLEIQRTEQGDSAMYLCASSLGVGAYNEQFFGPGTRLTVL.

V usage is TRBV10-3 and J usage is TRBJ1-5; no definite D call. Germline V gene sequence: CDR1 ENHRY, CDR2 SYGVKD. The CDR3 runs 17 residues. V was trimmed by 0 bases and J by 4 bases, leaving 16 bases between them. The CDR3 spells CAISESKGPGDNQPQHF. CDR3 coding DNA: TGTGCCATCAGTGAGTCGAAAGGACCCGGGGATAATCAGCCCCAGCATTTT.

In this sample, this clonotype turned up many times. This chain uses TRBV2 with TRBJ2-2, with D hard to call. The CDR3 has 14 amino acids. Between the trimmed V and J ends, which lost 5 bases and 0 bases, there was a span of 7 bases. Germline CDR1 is SNHLY and CDR2 is FYNNEI. CDR3 residues: CASSQSANTGELFF. DNA of the CDR3: TGTGCCAGCAGTCAGAGTGCGAACACCGGGGAGCTGTTTTTT.

The genes are TRBV14 and TRBJ2-6; D is possibly TRBD1 (5 bases). Germline V CDR1 and CDR2: SGHDN, FVKESK. With 8 bases removed from V and 0 bases from J, the gap between germline ends came to 20 bases. The CDR3 length is 18 residues. In DNA form, the CDR3 reads TGTGCCAGCCCGAAGCGAGACAGTGAGAGCTCTGGGGCCAACGTCCTGACTTTC. The encoded protein is CASPKRDSESSGANVLTF.

A few counts support this clonotype. V and J are TRBV12-3 or TRBV12-4 and TRBJ1-1, with TRBD1 matching over 8 bases. J lost 8 bases, V lost 6 bases, and 11 bases had no gene match. The CDR3 has 14 residues. For the CDR3, the DNA is TGTGCCAGCAGCCGCGGGACAGGTCGGAAAGAAGCTTTCTTT. Protein: CASSRGTGRKEAFF.

This clonotype was seen repeatedly, ten times or more. The chain joins TRBV19 to TRBJ2-7; 7 bases match TRBD1. This CDR3 spans 13 amino acids. Germline V CDR1 and CDR2: LNHDA, SQIVND (reference sequence). The J segment lost 3 bases and the V segment lost 9 bases, leaving 8 bases of the junction unmatched. Here the CDR3 reads CASSRDRGYEQYF. CDR3 nucleotides: TGTGCCAGCAGCAGGGACAGAGGCTACGAGCAGTACTTC. Supplemented by reference TRBV19 and TRBJ2-7, the full variable domain reads DGGITQSPKYLFRKEGQNVTLSCEQNLNHDAMYWYRQDPGQGLRLIYYSQIVNDFQKGDIAEGYSVSREKKESFPLTVTSAQKNPTAFYLCASSRDRGYEQYFGPGTRLTVT.

A note on this clonotype: Mismatch with germline at one junction end may stem from a read error. The chain links TRBV27 to TRBJ2-7; TRBD2 aligns across 8 bases. This CDR3 is 16 amino acids long. Per the germline V gene, CDR1 is MNHEY and CDR2 is SMNVEV (reference sequence). The CDR3 region is CAGSFVTGGPWGEQYF. The CDR3 DNA reads TGTGCCGGCAGTTTCGTGACGGGAGGGCCTTGGGGCGAGCAGTACTTC.

The chain combines TRBV5-1 with TRBJ2-5; TRBD1 matches at 7 bases. Germline V CDR1 and CDR2: SGHRS, YFSETQ. The junction had 8 bases not matched to a gene; V was cut back by 0 bases and J by 3 bases. This CDR3 comprises 16 residues. The CDR3: CASSLAGRGFEETQYF. The DNA for the CDR3 is TGCGCCAGCAGCTTGGCGGGCAGGGGGTTCGAAGAGACCCAGTACTTC.

The V gene is TRBV29-1, the J gene TRBJ2-5; a possible D gene is TRBD1 (5 bases). The CDR3 is made up of 15 amino acids. Germline CDR1 SQVTM, CDR2 ANQGSEA. V lost 7 bases and J 7 bases, leaving 25 bases between the germline ends. This CDR3 is CSAWGGAPGRGTQYF. CDR3 nucleotides: TGCAGCGCCTGGGGTGGGGCGCCGGGTCGTGGGACCCAGTACTTC.

The chain has TRBV9 and TRBJ1-4; a possible D gene is TRBD1 (6 bases). The V gene lost 3 bases and the J gene lost 5 bases, with 14 bases spanning the gap. Germline V gives CDR1 SGDLS, CDR2 YYNGEE. This CDR3 is built from 15 residues. The CDR3, as DNA: TGTGCCAGCAGCGCCCGGACAGTCTGCAATGAAAAACTGTTTTTT. The encoded protein is CASSARTVCNEKLFF.

This clonotype has just a few counts. The V call is TRBV12-3 or TRBV12-4, the J call TRBJ2-7, with 8 bases lining up with TRBD1. J lost 3 bases, V lost 4 bases, and 5 bases had no gene match. The CDR3 covers 14 residues. CDR3 sequence (DNA): TGTGCCAGCAGTTACGGGACAGGCCTCTACGAGCAGTACTTC. Protein: CASSYGTGLYEQYF.

This clonotype appeared many times. V gene TRBV14 combines with J gene TRBJ1-5, with 8 bases identical to TRBD1. The CDR3 consists of 16 residues. Per germline, CDR1 SGHDN and CDR2 FVKESK. The V segment lost 2 bases and the J segment 2 bases; nucleotides outside the gene matches: 5. This CDR3 is CASSQRTGSRNQPQHF. For the CDR3, the DNA is TGTGCCAGCAGCCAACGGACAGGGTCTCGCAATCAGCCCCAGCATTTT. The full variable domain, in which reference TRBV14 and TRBJ1-5 provide the parts outside the CDR3, is EAGVTQFPSHSVIEKGQTVTLRCDPISGHDNLYWYRRVMGKEIKFLLHFVKESKQDESGMPNNRFLAERTGGTYSTLKVQPAELEDSGVYFCASSQRTGSRNQPQHFGDGTRLSIL.

This chain connects TRBV20-1 to TRBJ2-5, with D possibly matching TRBD2 (5 bases). This CDR3 is 15 amino acids long. The V gene's germline CDR1 is DFQATT and CDR2 SNEGSKA (reference sequence). The V and J ends lost 3 bases and 3 bases respectively, with 17 bases between them. The CDR3 sequence: CSARAPDLREETQYF. CDR3 coding DNA: TGCAGTGCTAGGGCCCCGGACTTGAGGGAAGAGACCCAGTACTTC.

This clonotype was seen only a few times. J is TRBJ2-7 and V is TRBV20-1; 10 bases map to TRBD1. Looked up from germline, CDR1 is DFQATT and CDR2 is SNEGSKA (reference sequence). Germline trimming cut 5 bases from V and 5 bases from J; bases unmatched to any gene: 3. CDR3 length equals 12 residues. The CDR3 spells CSAATGGHEQYF. In DNA form, the CDR3 reads TGCAGTGCTGCGACAGGGGGCCACGAGCAGTACTTC.

This clonotype was observed a handful of times. V usage is TRBV12-3 or TRBV12-4 and J usage is TRBJ2-5; no clear D. Trimming removed 7 bases at V and 1 base at J, with 10 bases between. This CDR3 contains 13 residues. CDR3 region: CASNSGFQETQYF. For the CDR3, the DNA is TGTGCCAGCAATTCCGGGTTCCAAGAGACCCAGTACTTC.

A few counts support this clonotype. This rearrangement joins TRBV4-2 to TRBJ2-1; D ambiguous. The V gene's germline CDR1 is LGHNA and CDR2 YNFKEQ. The CDR3 is 13 residues long. Trimming left V 4 bases short and J 6 bases short, with 10 bases between. This CDR3 reads CASSLRLGNEQFF. The CDR3 DNA follows: TGTGCCAGCAGCCTCCGTCTGGGCAATGAGCAGTTCTTC.

This clonotype turned up a few times. The CDR3 region has the DNA TGCAGTGCTAACCCACCGGGACTAGCGGGAGTGGGGTACGAGCAGTACTTC. Translation: CSANPPGLAGVGYEQYF. The chain recombines TRBV20-1 with TRBJ2-7, with 14 nucleotides matching TRBD2. CDR1 is DFQATT and CDR2 is SNEGSKA in the germline V gene (reference sequence). The CDR3 totals 17 residues. Trimming removed 4 bases from V and 4 bases from J; junction bases left unmatched: 12.

This clonotype was counted between two and nine times. The rearrangement uses TRBV3-1 and TRBJ2-6, with unresolved D. Per germline, CDR1 LGHDT and CDR2 YNNKEL (reference sequence). The CDR3 loop spans 17 amino acids. V was pared by 1 base and J by 0 bases, with 10 bases between. In DNA, the CDR3 is TGTGCCAGCAGCCAAGGATCGGTAGTCTCTGGGGCCAACGTCCTGACTTTC. This sequence encodes CASSQGSVVSGANVLTF.

The rearrangement joins TRBV5-4 to TRBJ2-3, with TRBD1 matching over 8 bases. The germline V gene encodes CDR1 SGHNT and CDR2 YYREEE (reference sequence). The V segment lost 4 bases and the J segment 1 base; nucleotides outside the gene matches: 2. This CDR3 has 14 amino acids. For the CDR3, the DNA is TGTGCCAGCAGCGTGGGACAGGGCACAGATACGCAGTATTTT. The encoded protein is CASSVGQGTDTQYF.

This clonotype was counted between two and nine times. The rearrangement joins TRBV29-1 to TRBJ1-1; D remains unclear. The V gene's germline CDR1 is SQVTM and CDR2 ANQGSEA. Deletions cut 4 bases from V and 7 bases from J, with 10 bases between. This CDR3 has 11 amino acids. The CDR3: CSVAGISEAFF. CDR3 sequence (DNA): TGCAGCGTTGCGGGGATCAGTGAAGCTTTCTTT.

This clonotype was seen a handful of times. The chain couples TRBV28 to TRBJ2-5; a weak D match, TRBD1 (5 bases). The CDR3 spans 14 residues. The germline V gene has CDR1 MDHEN and CDR2 SYDVKM. Trimming cost V 2 bases and J 1 base, with 8 bases left between them. The CDR3 DNA reads TGTGCCAGCAGTTTACTTCAGGGCCAAGAGACCCAGTACTTC. This sequence encodes CASSLLQGQETQYF.

The table lists this clonotype with a few counts. The chain links TRBV4-2 to TRBJ2-2; D may match TRBD1 or TRBD2 (6 bases each). Trimming shortened V by 0 bases and J by 5 bases, and 13 bases separated the two germline ends. Germline CDR1 LGHNA, CDR2 YNFKEQ. The CDR3 loop spans 16 amino acids. CDR3 amino acids: CASSQEGGRGTGELFF. The CDR3 region has the DNA TGTGCCAGCAGCCAAGAAGGGGGGCGCGGAACCGGGGAGCTGTTTTTT.

The gene calls are TRBV28 and TRBJ2-7; D not certain. The V gene's germline CDR1 is MDHEN and CDR2 SYDVKM. The CDR3 totals 14 residues. V was pared by 7 bases and J by 4 bases, with 17 bases between. The CDR3 coding sequence is TGTGCCAGCACTCCCGGCCAAGAAACATACGAGCAGTACTTC. Its protein is CASTPGQETYEQYF. Drawing the rest from reference TRBV28 and TRBJ2-7, the complete variable domain is DVKVTQSSRYLVKRTGEKVFLECVQDMDHENMFWYRQDPGLGLRLIYFSYDVKMKEKGDIPEGYSVSREKKERFSLILESASTNQTSMYLCASTPGQETYEQYFGPGTRLTVT.

The CDR3 sequence is CATSDLLPDSDTTSSTDTQYF. The CDR3 DNA is TGTGCCACCAGTGATTTGTTGCCCGACTCGGACACCACCTCTAGCACAGATACGCAGTATTTT. The J gene is TRBJ2-3, the V gene TRBV24-1; D might be TRBD1 (5 bases). V lost 0 bases and J 0 bases, leaving 24 bases between the germline ends. The germline V gene has CDR1 KGHDR and CDR2 SFDVKD. There are 21 residues in the CDR3.

This clonotype occurred a few times. CDR3 protein: CASSKPGSDLVYTF. Written as DNA, the CDR3 is TGCGCCAGCAGTAAGCCGGGATCCGATCTCGTCTACACCTTC. The V and J genes are TRBV4-1 and TRBJ1-2; D gene uncertain. The CDR3 is made up of 14 amino acids. The ends were cut back, 6 bases at V and 10 bases at J, with 21 bases in the middle. Germline CDR1 and CDR2: MGHRA and YSYEKL.

This clonotype occurred a few times. This chain joins TRBV30 and TRBJ2-5; D may be TRBD1 or TRBD2 (5 bases each). V was clipped by 4 bases and J by 4 bases, with 19 bases between them. Per germline, CDR1 GTSNPN and CDR2 SVGIG (reference sequence). The length of the CDR3 is 15 residues. CDR3 sequence: CAWTGGNSQGETQYF. CDR3 nucleotides: TGTGCCTGGACTGGGGGTAACAGTCAGGGAGAGACCCAGTACTTC.

Only a few counts were recorded for this clonotype. The chain combines TRBV3-1 with TRBJ2-7, with D hard to call. V was shortened by 0 bases and J by 7 bases, with 4 bases between the two germline ends. Per germline, CDR1 LGHDT and CDR2 YNNKEL (reference sequence). The CDR3 sequence is 11 residues long. CDR3 sequence reads: CASSQDREQYF. CDR3 DNA sequence: TGTGCCAGCAGCCAAGATCGGGAGCAGTACTTC.